This T cell receptor (beta chain) appears in the sequencing data of a study of T cell changes during pregnancy in multiple sclerosis. Produced via immunoSEQ multiplex PCR; TCRdb's table is partial and in-frame only. This table has 70,000 to 95,000 clones, just under 95% appearing once. V lost 4 bases, J lost 2 bases, and 15 bases lay in between. Germline lookup yields CDR1 SGDLS and CDR2 YYNGEE. The CDR3 has 15 residues. The source material was peripheral blood, sampled in the first trimester of pregnancy. The chain has TRBV9 and TRBJ2-5, with D perhaps TRBD1 (6 bases). The clonotype comes from a female donor with multiple sclerosis, enrolled in a pregnancy study. The DNA of the CDR3 is TGTGCCAGCAGCCCGATCAGAGGGGGACAAGAGACCCAGTACTTC. Protein sequence: CASSPIRGGQETQYF.